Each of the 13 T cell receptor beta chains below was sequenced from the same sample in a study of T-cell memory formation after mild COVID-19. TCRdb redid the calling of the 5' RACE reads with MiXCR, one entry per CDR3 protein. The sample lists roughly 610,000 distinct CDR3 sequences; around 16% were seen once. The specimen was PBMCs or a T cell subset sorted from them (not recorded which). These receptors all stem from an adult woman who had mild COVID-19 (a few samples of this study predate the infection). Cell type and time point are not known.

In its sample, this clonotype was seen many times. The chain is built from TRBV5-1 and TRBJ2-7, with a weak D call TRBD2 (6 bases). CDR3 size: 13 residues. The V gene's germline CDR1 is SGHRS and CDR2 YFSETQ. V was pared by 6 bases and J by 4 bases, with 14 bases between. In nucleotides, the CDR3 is TGCGCCAGCAACCCCGGGGGATTTTACGAGCAGTACTTC. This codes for CASNPGGFYEQYF.

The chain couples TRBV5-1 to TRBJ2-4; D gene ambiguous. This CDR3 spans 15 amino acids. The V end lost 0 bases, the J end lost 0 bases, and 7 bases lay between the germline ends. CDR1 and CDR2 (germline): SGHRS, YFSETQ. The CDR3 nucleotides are TGCGCCAGCAGCTTGGACATCTTAGCCAAAAACATTCAGTACTTC. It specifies CASSLDILAKNIQYF.

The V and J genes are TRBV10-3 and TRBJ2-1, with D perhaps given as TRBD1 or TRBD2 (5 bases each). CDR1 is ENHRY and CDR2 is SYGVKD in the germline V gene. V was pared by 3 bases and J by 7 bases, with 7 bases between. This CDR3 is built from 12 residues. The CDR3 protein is CAISDGGNEQFF. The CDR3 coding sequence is TGTGCCATCAGTGATGGGGGTAATGAGCAGTTCTTC.

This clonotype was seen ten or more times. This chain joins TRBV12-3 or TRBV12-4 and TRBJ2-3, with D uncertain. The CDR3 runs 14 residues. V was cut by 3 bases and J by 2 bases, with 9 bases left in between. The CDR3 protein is CASSFFGVTDTQYF. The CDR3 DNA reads TGTGCCAGCAGTTTCTTTGGTGTCACAGATACGCAGTATTTT.

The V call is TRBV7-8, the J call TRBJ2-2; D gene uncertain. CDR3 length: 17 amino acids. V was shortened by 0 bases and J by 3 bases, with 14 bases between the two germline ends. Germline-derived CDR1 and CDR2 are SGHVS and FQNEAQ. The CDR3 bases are TGTGCCAGCAGCTTAGCCGACGACTCACGTGACACCGGGGAGCTGTTTTTT. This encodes CASSLADDSRDTGELFF.

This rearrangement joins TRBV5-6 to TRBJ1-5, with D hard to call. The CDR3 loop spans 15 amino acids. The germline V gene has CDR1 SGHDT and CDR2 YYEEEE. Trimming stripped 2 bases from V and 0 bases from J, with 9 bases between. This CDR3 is CASSFRTASNQPQHF. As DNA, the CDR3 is TGTGCCAGCAGCTTTCGGACTGCTAGCAATCAGCCCCAGCATTTT.

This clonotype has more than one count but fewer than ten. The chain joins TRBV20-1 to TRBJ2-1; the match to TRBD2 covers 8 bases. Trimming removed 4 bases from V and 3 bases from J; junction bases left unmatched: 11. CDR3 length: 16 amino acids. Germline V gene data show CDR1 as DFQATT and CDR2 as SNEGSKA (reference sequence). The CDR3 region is CSATEPKAGGYNEQFF. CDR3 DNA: TGCAGTGCTACCGAACCTAAGGCGGGGGGCTACAATGAGCAGTTCTTC.

CDR3 in amino acids: CAKSRGNTIYF. CDR3 nucleotide sequence: TGTGCGAAATCCCGGGGGAACACCATATATTTT. V is TRBV12-3 or TRBV12-4 and J is TRBJ1-3; possibly TRBD1 for D (5 bases). CDR3 length equals 11 residues.

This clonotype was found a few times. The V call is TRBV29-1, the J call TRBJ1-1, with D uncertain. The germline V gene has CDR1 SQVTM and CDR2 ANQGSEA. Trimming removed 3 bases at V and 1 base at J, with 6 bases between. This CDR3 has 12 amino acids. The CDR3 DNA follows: TGCAGCGTTGAGATGCGGAACACTGAAGCTTTCTTT. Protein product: CSVEMRNTEAFF.

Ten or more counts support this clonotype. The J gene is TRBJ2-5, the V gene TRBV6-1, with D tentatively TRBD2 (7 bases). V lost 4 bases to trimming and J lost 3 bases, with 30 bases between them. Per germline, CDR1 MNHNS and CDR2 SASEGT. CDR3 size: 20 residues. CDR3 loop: CASSGSGTPLGRGGEETQYF. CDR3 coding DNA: TGTGCCAGCAGTGGATCCGGGACCCCATTGGGGAGGGGGGGAGAAGAGACCCAGTACTTC.

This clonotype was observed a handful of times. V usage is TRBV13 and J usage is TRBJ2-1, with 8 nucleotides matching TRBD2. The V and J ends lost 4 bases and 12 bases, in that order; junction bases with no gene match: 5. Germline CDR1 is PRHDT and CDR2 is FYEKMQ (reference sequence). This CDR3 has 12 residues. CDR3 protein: CASSSQRETQFF. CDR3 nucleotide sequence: TGTGCCAGCAGCTCCCAGCGGGAGACGCAGTTCTTC.

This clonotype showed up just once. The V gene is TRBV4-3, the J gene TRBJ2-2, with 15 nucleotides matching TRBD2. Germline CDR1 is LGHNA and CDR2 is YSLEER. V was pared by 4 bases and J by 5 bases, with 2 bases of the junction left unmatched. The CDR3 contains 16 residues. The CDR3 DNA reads TGCGCCAGCAGCCGAGGACTAGCGGGAGGGACCGGGGAGCTGTTTTTT. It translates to CASSRGLAGGTGELFF.

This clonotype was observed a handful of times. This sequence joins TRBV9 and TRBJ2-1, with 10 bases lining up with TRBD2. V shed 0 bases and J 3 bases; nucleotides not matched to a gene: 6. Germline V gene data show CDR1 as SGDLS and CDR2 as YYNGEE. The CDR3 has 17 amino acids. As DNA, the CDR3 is TGTGCCAGCAGCGTAGTAGAGCGGGAGGGCCGCTACAATGAGCAGTTCTTC. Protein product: CASSVVEREGRYNEQFF. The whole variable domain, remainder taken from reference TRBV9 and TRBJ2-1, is DSGVTQTPKHLITATGQRVTLRCSPRSGDLSVYWYQQSLDQGLQFLIQYYNGEERAKGNILERFSAQQFPDLHSELNLSSLELGDSALYFCASSVVEREGRYNEQFFGPGTRLTVL.